The clone carrying this TCR delta chain is deemed medium-sized. The sample contains more than one DNA sequence encoding this CDR3. This specimen comes from a study of gamma-delta chains in newborns, infants, children. Study as a whole: Polyclonal expansion of innate γδ T cells after birth follows microbial exposure.

This CDR3 spans 15 amino acids. Germline V gives CDR1 GEAIGNYY, CDR2 EKD. V dropped 1 base and J dropped 1; count of bases not matched to a gene: 0. TCRdb fed the reads into CATT to redo clone calling. The data show some 4,000 delta-chain clones, approximately 2% seen once. This TCR derives from a child who was a newborn, infant or young child, either healthy, febrile or measles-vaccinated (not recorded which). Sequenced: blood. The chain is built from TRDV2 and TRDJ2, with 9 positions matching TRDD3. The CDR3 protein is CACDTLGDLTAQLFF. The CDR3 DNA follows: TGTGCCTGTGACACACTGGGGGATTTGACAGCACAACTCTTCTTT.